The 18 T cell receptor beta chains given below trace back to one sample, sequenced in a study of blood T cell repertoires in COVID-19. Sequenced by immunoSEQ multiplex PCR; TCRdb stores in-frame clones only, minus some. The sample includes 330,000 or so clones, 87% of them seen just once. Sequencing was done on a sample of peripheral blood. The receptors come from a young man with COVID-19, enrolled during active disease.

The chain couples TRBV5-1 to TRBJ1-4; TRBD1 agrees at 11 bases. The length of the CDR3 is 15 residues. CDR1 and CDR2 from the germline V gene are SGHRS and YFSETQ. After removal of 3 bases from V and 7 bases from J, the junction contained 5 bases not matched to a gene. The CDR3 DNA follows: TGCGCCAGCAGCTCTGGGACAGGGGGACGTGAAAAACTGTTTTTT. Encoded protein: CASSSGTGGREKLFF.

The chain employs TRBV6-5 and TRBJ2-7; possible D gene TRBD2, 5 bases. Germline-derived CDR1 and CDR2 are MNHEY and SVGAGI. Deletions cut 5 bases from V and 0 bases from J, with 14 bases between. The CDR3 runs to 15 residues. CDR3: CASSPTGMSSYEQYF. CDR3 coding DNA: TGTGCCAGCAGTCCGACGGGAATGAGCTCCTACGAGCAGTACTTC.

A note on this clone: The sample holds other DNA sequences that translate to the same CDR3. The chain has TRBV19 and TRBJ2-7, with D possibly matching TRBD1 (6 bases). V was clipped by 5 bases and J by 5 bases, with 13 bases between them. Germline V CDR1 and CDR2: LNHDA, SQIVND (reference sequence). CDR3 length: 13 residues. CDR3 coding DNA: TGTGCCAGTAGTTCACAGGGATTCCACGAGCAGTACTTC. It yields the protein CASSSQGFHEQYF.

For the CDR3, the DNA is TGCGCCAGCAGCCAACGAGGGCTTTTCATGAACACTGAAGCTTTCTTT. This encodes CASSQRGLFMNTEAFF. V is TRBV4-1 and J is TRBJ1-1; D uncertain. V was shortened by 2 bases and J by 0 bases, with 13 bases between the two germline ends. This CDR3 has 16 amino acids. In germline, CDR1 is MGHRA, CDR2 YSYEKL.

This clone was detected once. The DNA for the CDR3 is TGTGCCAGTAGTCCCTGGACAGGGGACTCGGGGGGCTACACCTTC. Its translation is CASSPWTGDSGGYTF. This rearrangement joins TRBV19 to TRBJ1-2, with 9 bases identical to TRBD1. Trimming took 5 bases from V and 8 from J; bases not matched to a gene: 12. The CDR3 sequence is 15 residues long. The germline gives CDR1 LNHDA, CDR2 SQIVND (reference sequence).

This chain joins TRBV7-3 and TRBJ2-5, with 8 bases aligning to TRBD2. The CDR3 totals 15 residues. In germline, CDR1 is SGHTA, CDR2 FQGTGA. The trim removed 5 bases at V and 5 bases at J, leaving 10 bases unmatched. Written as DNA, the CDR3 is TGTGCCAGCAGCCTATCAGCGGGAGTGTTTGAGACCCAGTACTTC. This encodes CASSLSAGVFETQYF.

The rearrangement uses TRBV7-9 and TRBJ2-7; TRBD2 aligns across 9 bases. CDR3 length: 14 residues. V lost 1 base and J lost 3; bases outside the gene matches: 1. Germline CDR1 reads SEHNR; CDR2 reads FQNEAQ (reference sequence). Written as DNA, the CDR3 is TGTGCCAGCAGCTTAGGGACTAGCGACTACGAGCAGTACTTC. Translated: CASSLGTSDYEQYF. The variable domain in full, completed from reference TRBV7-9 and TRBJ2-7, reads DTGVSQNPRHKITKRGQNVTFRCDPISEHNRLYWYRQTLGQGPEFLTYFQNEAQLEKSRLLSDRFSAERPKGSFSTLEIQRTEQGDSAMYLCASSLGTSDYEQYFGPGTRLTVT.

The CDR3 bases are TGTGCCAGTAGTTCCGGCGCGGACAAGGCTTTGTCTGGAAACACCATATATTTT. Protein product: CASSSGADKALSGNTIYF. The V gene is TRBV19, the J gene TRBJ1-3; perhaps TRBD1 as D (5 bases). Trimming stripped 5 bases from V and 1 base from J, with 21 bases between. The CDR3 length is 18 residues. Germline V gene lookup returns CDR1 LNHDA and CDR2 SQIVND (reference sequence). The full variable domain, with the rest looked up from reference TRBV19 and TRBJ1-3, is DGGITQSPKYLFRKEGQNVTLSCEQNLNHDAMYWYRQDPGQGLRLIYYSQIVNDFQKGDIAEGYSVSREKKESFPLTVTSAQKNPTAFYLCASSSGADKALSGNTIYFGEGSWLTVV.

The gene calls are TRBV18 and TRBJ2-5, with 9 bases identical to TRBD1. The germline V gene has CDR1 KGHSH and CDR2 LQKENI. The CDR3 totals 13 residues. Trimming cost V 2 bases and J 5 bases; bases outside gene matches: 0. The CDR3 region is CASSPGTGETQYF. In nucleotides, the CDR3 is TGTGCCAGCTCACCAGGGACAGGGGAGACCCAGTACTTC.

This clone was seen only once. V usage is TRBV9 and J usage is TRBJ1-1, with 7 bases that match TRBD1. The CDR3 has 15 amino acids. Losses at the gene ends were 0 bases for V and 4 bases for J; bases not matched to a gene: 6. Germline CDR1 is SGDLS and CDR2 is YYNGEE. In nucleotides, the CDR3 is TGTGCCAGCAGCGTAGGGGCAGGGGGGAGCACTGAAGCTTTCTTT. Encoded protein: CASSVGAGGSTEAFF. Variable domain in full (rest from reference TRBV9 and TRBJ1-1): DSGVTQTPKHLITATGQRVTLRCSPRSGDLSVYWYQQSLDQGLQFLIQYYNGEERAKGNILERFSAQQFPDLHSELNLSSLELGDSALYFCASSVGAGGSTEAFFGQGTRLTVV.

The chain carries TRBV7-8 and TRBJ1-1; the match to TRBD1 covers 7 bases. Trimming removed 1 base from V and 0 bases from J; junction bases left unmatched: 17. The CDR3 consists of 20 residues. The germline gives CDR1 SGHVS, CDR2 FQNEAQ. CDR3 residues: CASSLVGRGVIVPMNTEAFF. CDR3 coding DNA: TGTGCCAGCAGCTTAGTCGGCAGGGGGGTCATCGTTCCCATGAACACTGAAGCTTTCTTT.

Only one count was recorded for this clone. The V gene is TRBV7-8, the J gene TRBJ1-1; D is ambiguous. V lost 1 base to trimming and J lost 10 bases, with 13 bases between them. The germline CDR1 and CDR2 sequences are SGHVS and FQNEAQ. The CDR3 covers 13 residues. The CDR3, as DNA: TGTGCCAGCAGCTTAGGGGGAATCGCGGGAGCTTTCTTT. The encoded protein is CASSLGGIAGAFF.

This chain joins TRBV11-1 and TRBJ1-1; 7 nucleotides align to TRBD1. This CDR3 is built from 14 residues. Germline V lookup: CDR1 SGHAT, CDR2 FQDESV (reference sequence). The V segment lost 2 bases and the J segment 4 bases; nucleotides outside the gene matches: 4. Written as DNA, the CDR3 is TGTGCCAGCAGCTTACAGGGGGAGGCCACTGAAGCTTTCTTT. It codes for CASSLQGEATEAFF.

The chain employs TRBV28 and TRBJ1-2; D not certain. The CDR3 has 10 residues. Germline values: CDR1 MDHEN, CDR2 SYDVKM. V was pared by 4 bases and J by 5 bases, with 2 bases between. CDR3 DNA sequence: TGTGCCAGCAGTTCATATGGCTACACCTTC. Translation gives CASSSYGYTF.

This chain's CDR3 is CASSPPTGRAQETQYF. In nucleotides, the CDR3 is TGTGCCAGTAGTCCGCCCACTGGGCGGGCCCAAGAGACCCAGTACTTC. This rearrangement joins TRBV19 to TRBJ2-5, with D tentatively TRBD2 (5 bases). CDR3 size: 16 residues. Between the trimmed V and J ends, which lost 5 bases and 1 base, there was a span of 17 bases. Germline-derived CDR1 and CDR2 are LNHDA and SQIVND (reference sequence).

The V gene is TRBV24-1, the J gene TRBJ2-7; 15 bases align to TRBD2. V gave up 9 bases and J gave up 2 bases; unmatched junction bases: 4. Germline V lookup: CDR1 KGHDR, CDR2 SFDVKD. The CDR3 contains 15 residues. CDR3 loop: CATGGLAGGPYEQYF. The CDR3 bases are TGTGCCACCGGGGGACTAGCGGGAGGACCCTACGAGCAGTACTTC.

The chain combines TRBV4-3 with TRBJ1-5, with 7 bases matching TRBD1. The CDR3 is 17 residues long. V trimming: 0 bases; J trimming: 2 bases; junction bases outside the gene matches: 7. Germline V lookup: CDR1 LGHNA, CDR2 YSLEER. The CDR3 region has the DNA TGCGCCAGCAGCCAAGAACCCCACGGGACAGGCAATCAGCCCCAGCATTTT. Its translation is CASSQEPHGTGNQPQHF.

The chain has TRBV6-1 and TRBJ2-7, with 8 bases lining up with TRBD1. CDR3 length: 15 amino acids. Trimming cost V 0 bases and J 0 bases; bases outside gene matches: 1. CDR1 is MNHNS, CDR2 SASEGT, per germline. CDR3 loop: CASSEAGTGSYEQYF. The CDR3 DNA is TGTGCCAGCAGTGAAGCCGGGACAGGCTCCTACGAGCAGTACTTC.